This paragraph covers one T cell receptor beta chain sequence. The antigen remains unidentified. The repertoire was sequenced with immunoSEQ multiplex PCR; TCRdb's copy has only in-frame clones and lacks some. This sample has roughly 16,000 clones, with roughly 80% found just once. Every patient had mismatch repair deficiency by PCR or immunohistochemistry. The data stem from a study of PD-1 blockade in mismatch repair-deficient tumors. Study information: Patients had approximately 11 mismatch repair-deficient cancer types and were previously treated and progressing.

Findings and limits, study-wide: Rapid post-treatment expansion, then contraction, generally preceding radiologic response, marked tumor-resident clones.

The TCR sequence derives from an adult with mismatch repair-deficient cancer. Specimen: PBMCs, collected before pembrolizumab treatment.

The CDR3 region has the DNA TGTGCTAGTGGTTTGTCAGATACGCAGTATTTT. It codes for CASGLSDTQYF. The J gene is TRBJ2-3, the V gene TRBV12-5; D not certain. This CDR3 comprises 11 residues. The V gene's germline CDR1 is LGHNT and CDR2 FRNRAP. With 2 bases removed from V and 4 bases from J, the gap between germline ends came to 1 base. Together with reference TRBV12-5 and TRBJ2-3, the CDR3 gives the full variable domain: DARVTQTPRHKVTEMGQEVTMRCQPILGHNTVFWYRQTMMQGLELLAYFRNRAPLDDSGMPKDRFSAEMPDATLATLKIQPSEPRDSAVYFCASGLSDTQYFGPGTRLTVL.